This T cell receptor (beta chain) was retrieved from a study of T cell repertoires in cytomegalovirus infection. About the research overall: Selected CMV epitopes included recently identified HLA-C-restricted ones as well as well-studied HLA-B-restricted ones.

TCRdb re-called the reads through MiXCR, storing one row per CDR3 protein. The data hold 40,000 to 60,000 distinct CDR3 sequences, with about a fifth observed a single time. Whole-study results and caveats: The ex vivo response was dominated by HLA-C-restricted CMV-specific TCR beta clonotypes.

For this clonotype: No antigen is known for it.

This sequence was found in a human donor in good health (CMV status not recorded). Some clones in this sample may be carry-over from other donors' samples. The sample here was CD8+ T cells from cultured PBMCs, taken from culture after CMV antigen stimulation.

This CDR3 reads CASSPQRNQETQYF. The CDR3 DNA follows: TGTGCCAGCAGCCCCCAGCGGAACCAAGAGACCCAGTACTTC. The chain employs TRBV9 and TRBJ2-5; D possibly corresponds to TRBD2 (5 bases). This CDR3 region has 14 residues. The germline V and J ends were trimmed by 4 bases and 0 bases, with 10 bases remaining between them. The germline CDR1 and CDR2 sequences are SGDLS and YYNGEE.